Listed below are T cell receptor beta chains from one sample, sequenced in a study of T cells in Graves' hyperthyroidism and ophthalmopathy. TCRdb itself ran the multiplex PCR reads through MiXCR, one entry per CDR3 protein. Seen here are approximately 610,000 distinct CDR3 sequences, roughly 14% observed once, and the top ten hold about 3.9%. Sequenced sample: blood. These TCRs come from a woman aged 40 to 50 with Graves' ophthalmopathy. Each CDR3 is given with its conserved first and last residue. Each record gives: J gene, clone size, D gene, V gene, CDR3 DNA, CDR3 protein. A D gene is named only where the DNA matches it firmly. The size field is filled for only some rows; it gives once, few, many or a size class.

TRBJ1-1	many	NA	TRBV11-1	TGTGCCAGCAGCTTATCTCAGGTACTGAACACTGAAGCTTTCTTT	CASSLSQVLNTEAFF
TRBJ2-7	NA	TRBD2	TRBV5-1	TGCGCCAGCAGCCTTAGCGGGAGGCCCCACGAGCAGTACTTC	CASSLSGRPHEQYF
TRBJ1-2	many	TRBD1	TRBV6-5	TGTGCCAGCAGTTACTCGACAGGGGCAGGGCGCCACTATGGCTACACCTTC	CASSYSTGAGRHYGYTF
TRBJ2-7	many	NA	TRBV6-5	TGTGCCAGCAGACCGGACAGCGCAACCTACGAGCAGTACTTC	CASRPDSATYEQYF
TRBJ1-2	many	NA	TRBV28	TGTGCCAGCACCCCCACAGGGCCTAACTATGGCTACACCTTC	CASTPTGPNYGYTF
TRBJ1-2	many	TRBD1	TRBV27	TGTGCCAGCAGTTTGGGGACAGGGATGGGCTACACCTTC	CASSLGTGMGYTF
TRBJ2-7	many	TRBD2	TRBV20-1	TGCAGTGCTAGGGAAGATCGTTCTAGCGGCTTCTACGAGCAGTACTTC	CSAREDRSSGFYEQYF
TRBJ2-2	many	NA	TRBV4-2	TGTGCCAGCAGCCTATTCAGGAACACCGGGGAGCTGTTTTTT	CASSLFRNTGELFF
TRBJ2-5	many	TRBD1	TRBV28	TGTGCCAGCAGTTTAGGACAGGGGCAAACCCAGTACTTC	CASSLGQGQTQYF
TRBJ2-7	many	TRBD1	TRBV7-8	TGTGCCAGCAGCCCCGACAGGGCGCGGAACGAGCAGTACTTC	CASSPDRARNEQYF
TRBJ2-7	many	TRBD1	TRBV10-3	TGTGCCATCAGGGAGGGACAGGACTCCTACGAGCAGTACTTC	CAIREGQDSYEQYF
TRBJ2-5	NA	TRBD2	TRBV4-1	TGCGCCAGCAGCCGCGAAGCGGGAGTAGGAGAGACCCAGTACTTC	CASSREAGVGETQYF
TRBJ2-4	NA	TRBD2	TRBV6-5	TGTGCCAGCAGTTACGCCGGGACTAGCGGGAGTAACAAAAACATTCAGTACTTC	CASSYAGTSGSNKNIQYF
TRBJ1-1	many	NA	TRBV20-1	TGCAGTGCTAGGTGGACAGAAGCTTTCTTT	CSARWTEAFF
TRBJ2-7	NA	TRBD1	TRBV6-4	TGTGCCAGCAGGGAAGCAGGGGGCGAGCAGTACTTC	CASREAGGEQYF
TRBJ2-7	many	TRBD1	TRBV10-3	TGTGCCATCAGTGATCACAGACAGGGTCGAACCTACGAGCAGTACTTC	CAISDHRQGRTYEQYF
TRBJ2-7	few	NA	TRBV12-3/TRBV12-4	TGTGCCAGCAGTTTTGGACAGACGCAGGAGCAGTACTTC	CASSFGQTQEQYF
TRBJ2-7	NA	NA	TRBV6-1	TGTGCCAGCCGAAAGGGGGGGAGCTCCTACGAGCAGTACTTC	CASRKGGSSYEQYF
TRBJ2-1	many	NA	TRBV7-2	TGTGCCAGCAGCTTAGCCCTGAGCTCCTACAATGAGCAGTTCTTC	CASSLALSSYNEQFF
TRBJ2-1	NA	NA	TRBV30	TGTGCCTGGAGTGGGGCCGGCGGCGGGACCAGCTCCTACAATGAGCAGTTCTTC	CAWSGAGGGTSSYNEQFF
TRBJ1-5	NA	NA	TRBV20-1	TGCAGTGCTAGAGACCCGTTTCGGAAGAGCAGTCAGCCCCAGCATTTT	CSARDPFRKSSQPQHF
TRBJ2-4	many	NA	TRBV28	TGTGCCAGCAGTTTAAGTGACGGCAGCATAGCCAAAAACATTCAGTACTTC	CASSLSDGSIAKNIQYF
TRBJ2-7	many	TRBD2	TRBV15	TGTGCCACCAGCAGAGCGTCGGTAGCGGGAGTAGGTGAGCAGTACTTC	CATSRASVAGVGEQYF
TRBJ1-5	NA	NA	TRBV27	TGTGCCAGCAGTTCGAACAACAATCAGCCCCAGCATTTT	CASSSNNNQPQHF
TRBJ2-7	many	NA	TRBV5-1	TGCGCCAGCAGCTTAAACCAGGCCTACGAGCAGTACTTC	CASSLNQAYEQYF
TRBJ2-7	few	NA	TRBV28	TGTGCCACCGTACCTCTCTCCTACGAGCAGTACTTC	CATVPLSYEQYF
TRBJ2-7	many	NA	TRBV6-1	TGTGCCAGCAGTATATACGAGCAGTACTTC	CASSIYEQYF
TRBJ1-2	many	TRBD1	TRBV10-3	TGTGCCATCAGTGCAAGGGGGACAGACGGTGCCCATGGCTACACCTTC	CAISARGTDGAHGYTF
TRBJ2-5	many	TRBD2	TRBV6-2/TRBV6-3	TGTGCCAGCAGGGCAGCGGGGAGAGAGACCCAGTACTTC	CASRAAGRETQYF
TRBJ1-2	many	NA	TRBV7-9	TGTGCCAGCAGTCAAGGGGGGGGCATTGGCTACACCTTC	CASSQGGGIGYTF
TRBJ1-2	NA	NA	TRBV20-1	TGCACCGAGGGTGGACAGCCTAACTATGGCTACACCTTC	CTEGGQPNYGYTF
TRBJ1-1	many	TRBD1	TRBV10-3	TGTGCCATCAGTGTACAGGGGGCAGACACTGAAGCTTTCTTT	CAISVQGADTEAFF
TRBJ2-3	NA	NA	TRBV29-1	TGCAGCGCCTTATGGACTGGTGTAGATACGCAGTATTTT	CSALWTGVDTQYF
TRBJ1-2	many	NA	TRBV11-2	TGTGCCAGCAGCCTGTGGGGGGGGTTGACCTATGGCTACACCTTC	CASSLWGGLTYGYTF
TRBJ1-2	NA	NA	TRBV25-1	TGTGCCAGCAGTCCCCAGTGGAGGACAGACGTCTATGGCTACACCTTC	CASSPQWRTDVYGYTF
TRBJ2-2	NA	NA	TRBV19	TGTGCCAGTACCCAATACATTCATACCGGGGAGCTGTTTTTT	CASTQYIHTGELFF
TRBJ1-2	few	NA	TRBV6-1	TGTGCCAGCAGTACCCATCCCAGGGTAGGCTACACCTTC	CASSTHPRVGYTF
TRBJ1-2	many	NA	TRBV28	TGTGCCAGCAGTCCCACGGGGTTAGAAGGCTACACCTTC	CASSPTGLEGYTF
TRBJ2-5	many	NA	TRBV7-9	TGTGCCAGTCTCATAGGAGGCGGGGAGACCCAGTACTTC	CASLIGGGETQYF
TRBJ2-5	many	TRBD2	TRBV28	TGTGCCAGCAGAGCCCAACTAGCGGGAGTGCGAGAGACCCAGTACTTC	CASRAQLAGVRETQYF
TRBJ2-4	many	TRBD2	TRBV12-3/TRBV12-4	TGTGCCAGCAGTAGTAGCGGGGTAAACATTCAGTACTTC	CASSSSGVNIQYF
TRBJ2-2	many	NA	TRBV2	TGTGCCAGCAGTGAAGCCGGGGCCGGGGAGCTGTTTTTT	CASSEAGAGELFF
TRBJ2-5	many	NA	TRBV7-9	TGTGCCAGCAGCTCGGGGGTTTGGAAGACCCAGTACTTC	CASSSGVWKTQYF
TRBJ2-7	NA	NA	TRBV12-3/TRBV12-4	TGTGCCAGCAGTCAGGGTGCGGCCTACGAGCAGTACTTC	CASSQGAAYEQYF
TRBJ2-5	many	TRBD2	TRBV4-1	TGCGCCAGCAGCCAAGATCGCGGACTAGCGGGAAAGGGAGAGACCCAGTACTTC	CASSQDRGLAGKGETQYF
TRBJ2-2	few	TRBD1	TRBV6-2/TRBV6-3	TGTGCCAGCAGCGTCCTCCGTAGAAGGGACAGCCTGAACACCGGGGAGCTGTTTTTT	CASSVLRRRDSLNTGELFF
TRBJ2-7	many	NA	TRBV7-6	TGTGCCAGCAGCTTTTCAGGGGTAAGCGAGCAGTACTTC	CASSFSGVSEQYF
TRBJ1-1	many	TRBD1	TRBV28	TGTGCCAGCAGTGGGACAGGGGGGCCTGAAGCTTTCTTT	CASSGTGGPEAFF
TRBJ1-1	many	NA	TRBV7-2	TGTGCCAGCAGCTTAGGGGACAATGACATGAACACTGAAGCTTTCTTT	CASSLGDNDMNTEAFF
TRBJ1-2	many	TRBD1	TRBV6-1	TGTGCCAGCTGGGGGGGACAGGGAAACTATGGCTACACCTTC	CASWGGQGNYGYTF
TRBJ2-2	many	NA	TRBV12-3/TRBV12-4	TGTGCCAGCAGTTTTGAGAACACCGGGGAGCTGTTTTTT	CASSFENTGELFF
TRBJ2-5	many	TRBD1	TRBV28	TGTGCCAGCAGTTCCGATGGGACAGCGAACCGACAAGAGACCCAGTACTTC	CASSSDGTANRQETQYF
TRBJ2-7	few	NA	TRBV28	TGTGCCAGCAGTTCCCTGCGACCGCAGTCCTACGAGCAGTACTTC	CASSSLRPQSYEQYF
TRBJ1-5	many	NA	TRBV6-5	TGTGCCAGCAGTTACGAGGTCGGAAGCAATCAGCCCCAGCATTTT	CASSYEVGSNQPQHF